The clone carrying this TCR beta chain has at least ten counts. These data belong to a study of regulatory T cells in long-lasting Graves disease. Time point defined: persistent/refractory GD, antithyroid drugs over 5 years with positive TRAb. The TCR library was made from RNA that had been extracted from PBMCs in TRIzol. Relying on iRepertoire HTBI primers and Arm-PCR of CDR3 regions, the team built TCR beta libraries. TCRdb re-analysed the multiplex PCR reads in MiXCR, keeping a single row per CDR3 protein. The data contain some 430,000 distinct CDR3 sequences, under 25% of them singletons. The sample was peripheral blood mononuclear cells (PBMCs), taken when the disease was refractory, from a patient treated with antithyroid drugs. This TCR was sampled from a female donor with Graves disease.

The CDR3 is CASSLVRGLKAFF. The CDR3 nucleotides read TGTGCCAGCAGCTTAGTTAGGGGACTAAAAGCTTTCTTT. This chain uses TRBV11-2 with TRBJ1-1; weak D call: TRBD1 (5 bases). This CDR3 is built from 13 residues. Trimming shortened V by 1 base and J by 9 bases, and 12 bases separated the two germline ends. The germline CDR1 and CDR2 sequences are SGHAT and FQNNGV.